Described below is a single T cell receptor (beta chain) sequence and its context. Its target is not known. This CDR3 spans 15 amino acids. Germline CDR1 is MDHEN and CDR2 is SYDVKM. V was trimmed by 2 bases and J by 5 bases, leaving 13 bases between them. With no exception, relapse followed autologous stem cell transplantation in all patients, and brentuximab vedotin exposure varied. Thawed PBMCs were the source of CD4+ T cells, purified by magnetic negative selection. Patients had relapsed/refractory classical Hodgkin lymphoma with complete response, partial response or progressive disease as best response. These data come from a study of PD-1 blockade in classical Hodgkin lymphoma. Background on the study: Intravenous infusions of nivolumab 3 mg/kg reached patients every 2 weeks. The study, taken as a whole, reports: Complete responders' diversity at baseline resembled that of newly diagnosed patients. There was a significant rise in CD4+ TCR diversity by C4D1, with no such rise for CD8+.

The repertoire was sequenced with immunoSEQ multiplex PCR; TCRdb's copy has only in-frame clones and lacks some. The sample carries tens of thousands of clones, roughly 84% recorded once. The chain uses TRBV28 and TRBJ2-1, with D possibly TRBD1 on 6 matching bases. Sequencing was performed on CD4+ T cells from blood, taken at baseline. This TCR came from a human donor with classical Hodgkin lymphoma. CDR3 region: CASSLIQGLNNEQFF. The CDR3, as DNA: TGTGCCAGCAGTTTAATACAGGGTCTCAACAATGAGCAGTTCTTC. The full variable domain, rest sourced from reference TRBV28 and TRBJ2-1, is DVKVTQSSRYLVKRTGEKVFLECVQDMDHENMFWYRQDPGLGLRLIYFSYDVKMKEKGDIPEGYSVSREKKERFSLILESASTNQTSMYLCASSLIQGLNNEQFFGPGTRLTVL.